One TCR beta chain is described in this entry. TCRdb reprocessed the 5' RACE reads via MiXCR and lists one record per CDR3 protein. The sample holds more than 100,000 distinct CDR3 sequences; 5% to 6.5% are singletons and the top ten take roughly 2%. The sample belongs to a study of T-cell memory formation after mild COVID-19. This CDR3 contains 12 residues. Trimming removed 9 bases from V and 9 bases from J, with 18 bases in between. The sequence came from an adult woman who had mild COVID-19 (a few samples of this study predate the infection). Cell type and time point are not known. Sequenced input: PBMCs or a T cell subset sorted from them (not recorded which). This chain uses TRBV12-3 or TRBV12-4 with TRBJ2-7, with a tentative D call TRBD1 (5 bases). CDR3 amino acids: CARSNTQGGQYF. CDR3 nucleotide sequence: TGTGCCAGGTCAAACACCCAGGGTGGGCAGTACTTC.